These 6 T cell receptor beta chains were sequenced from one sample in a study of blood T cell repertoires in COVID-19. Libraries were prepared by immunoSEQ multiplex PCR; TCRdb keeps only in-frame clonotypes and omits some of them. This sample has more than 250,000 clones, with approximately 85% found just once. The specimen was PBMCs or T cells enriched from blood (not recorded which). The receptors stem from a man in his thirties or forties who had recovered from COVID-19.

The V and J genes are TRBV5-1 and TRBJ2-5; the match to TRBD2 covers 15 bases. Germline V gene lookup returns CDR1 SGHRS and CDR2 YFSETQ. This CDR3 contains 17 residues. The trim removed 4 bases at V and 5 bases at J, leaving 9 bases unmatched. CDR3 DNA: TGCGCCAGCAGCCAGGGACTAGCGGGGGGTGGTAAGGAGACCCAGTACTTC. Translation: CASSQGLAGGGKETQYF.

This sequence joins TRBV5-1 and TRBJ2-2; D gene unclear. CDR3 length equals 16 residues. Trimming pared 0 bases from V and 1 base from J, leaving 10 bases between. Germline-derived CDR1 and CDR2 are SGHRS and YFSETQ. CDR3 loop: CASSLDRIGNTGELFF. CDR3 coding DNA: TGCGCCAGCAGCTTGGACAGAATAGGGAACACCGGGGAGCTGTTTTTT.

The table lists this clone with a count of one. The chain links TRBV14 to TRBJ1-2; D unresolved. The ends were cut back, 2 bases at V and 4 bases at J, with 11 bases in the middle. Per germline, CDR1 SGHDN and CDR2 FVKESK. This CDR3 is built from 14 residues. The CDR3 DNA sequence: TGTGCCAGCAGCCAATTGTCAGGCCCCTATGGCTACACCTTC. Protein: CASSQLSGPYGYTF.

The chain links TRBV19 to TRBJ1-5; D unclear. V was trimmed by 7 bases and J by 2 bases, leaving 15 bases between them. Germline CDR1 LNHDA, CDR2 SQIVND (reference sequence). The CDR3 totals 15 residues. The CDR3 loop reads CASTPRTRGNQPQHF. The CDR3 bases are TGTGCCAGTACCCCTCGAACTAGGGGCAATCAGCCCCAGCATTTT.

The chain combines TRBV6-5 with TRBJ1-4; 8 bases map to TRBD1. Germline lookup yields CDR1 MNHEY and CDR2 SVGAGI. Trimming cost V 4 bases and J 8 bases; bases outside gene matches: 9. CDR3 length equals 15 residues. DNA of the CDR3: TGTGCCAGCAGTTGGGACAGGCGGGGGGGAGAAAAACTGTTTTTT. The encoded protein is CASSWDRRGGEKLFF.

This chain uses TRBV7-3 with TRBJ2-5; D may be TRBD2 (5 bases). Germline V gives CDR1 SGHTA, CDR2 FQGTGA. V was shortened by 5 bases and J by 3 bases, with 10 bases between the two germline ends. The CDR3 contains 13 residues. DNA for the CDR3: TGTGCCAGCAGCCGCCGGGATGAAGAGACCCAGTACTTC. Its translation: CASSRRDEETQYF.